This entry lists 18 T cell receptor beta chains sequenced from one sample in a study of cytomegalovirus exposure and HLA in healthy donors. The primer mix had 60 Vbeta and 13 Jbeta primers. Clones were sequenced by immunoSEQ multiplex PCR, and TCRdb holds only the in-frame ones, with some missing. The sample shows more than 95,000 clones, about 84% of them seen only once. The sample consisted of PBMCs. The origin of the receptors is a man between 35 and 55 years old in good health and CMV-seronegative.

This chain uses TRBV21-1 with TRBJ1-1; the table's D call of TRBD1 was not tested on the DNA. TRBV21-1 is a known pseudogene. This CDR3 has 17 amino acids. CDR3 sequence reads: CASSKKGGQGEFTEAFF. DNA for the CDR3: TGTGCCAGCAGCAAAAAAGGGGGGCAGGGGGAGTTCACTGAAGCTTTCTTT.

This clone came up a few times. The V call is TRBV7-9, the J call TRBJ2-1, with 8 bases matching TRBD2. The CDR3 has 14 residues. CDR1 is SEHNR and CDR2 is FQNEAQ in the germline V gene (reference sequence). With 4 bases clipped from V and 9 bases from J, the junction kept 8 bases outside the gene matches. The CDR3 sequence: CASSSGRGIGEQFF. The CDR3 nucleotides are TGTGCCAGCAGCTCCGGGAGGGGAATTGGTGAGCAGTTCTTC.

With regard to this clone: Because the CDR3's place on the DNA is in doubt, the DNA is left out and the CDR3 is given as listed by TCRdb. This chain joins TRBV9 and TRBJ2-2; the table's D call, TRBD1, has no DNA check behind it. The germline gives CDR1 SGDLS, CDR2 YYNGEE. 16 amino acids form the CDR3, both terminal residues included. CDR3 region: CASSVSLQVRTGELFF.

The chain has TRBV2 and TRBJ2-3, with TRBD2 matching over 9 bases. Losses at the gene ends were 0 bases for V and 5 bases for J; bases not matched to a gene: 6. This CDR3 has 16 amino acids. Germline CDR1 SNHLY, CDR2 FYNNEI. Here the CDR3 reads CASSEAIAGAQDTQYF. The CDR3 DNA reads as TGTGCCAGCAGTGAAGCTATAGCGGGGGCGCAAGATACGCAGTATTTT.

CDR3 nucleotide sequence: TGCGCCAGCAGCTCTACGCGACAGGGGAACACTGAAGCTTTCTTT. Residues: CASSSTRQGNTEAFF. The V and J genes are TRBV5-1 and TRBJ1-1, with 7 bases lining up with TRBD1. CDR1 and CDR2 from the germline V gene are SGHRS and YFSETQ. CDR3 size: 15 residues. Germline trimming cut 3 bases from V and 1 base from J; bases unmatched to any gene: 6.

V and J are TRBV30 and TRBJ1-1; a possible D gene is TRBD1 (6 bases). Looked up from germline, CDR1 is GTSNPN and CDR2 is SVGIG (reference sequence). V lost 3 bases to trimming and J lost 8 bases, with 13 bases between them. The CDR3 has 12 amino acids. The CDR3 DNA reads as TGTGCCTGGAGGAGGGGGGGTGGAGAAGCTTTCTTT. This gives the protein CAWRRGGGEAFF.

The V call is TRBV7-3, the J call TRBJ1-6; D is possibly TRBD1 (5 bases). CDR3 size: 16 residues. V was cut by 2 bases and J by 7 bases, with 15 bases left in between. Germline loops: CDR1 SGHTA, CDR2 FQGTGA. CDR3 in DNA: TGTGCCAGCAGCTTAGGGGGGAACCGGCCGAATTCACCCCTCCACTTT. Translating it yields CASSLGGNRPNSPLHF.

V gene TRBV20-1 combines with J gene TRBJ2-2; D gene unclear. Germline V gene sequence: CDR1 DFQATT, CDR2 SNEGSKA (reference sequence). The CDR3 length is 11 residues. Trimming pared 3 bases from V and 5 bases from J, leaving 4 bases between. The CDR3 nucleotides read TGCAGTGCTAGTGCGACCGGGGAGCTGTTTTTT. It codes for CSASATGELFF.

V and J are TRBV10-3 and TRBJ2-1, with D possibly matching TRBD2 (5 bases). V was trimmed by 5 bases and J by 7 bases, leaving 18 bases between them. This CDR3 region has 15 residues. Germline loops: CDR1 ENHRY, CDR2 SYGVKD. The CDR3 DNA reads TGTGCCATCAGTACTAGGGTAGATCGTTTTAATGAGCAGTTCTTC. It yields the protein CAISTRVDRFNEQFF.

For this clone: This sample also contains other DNA sequences that code for the same CDR3. This CDR3 is CASSLASRQADFSATNEKLFF. CDR3 DNA: TGTGCCAGCAGCTTAGCCTCCCGGCAGGCCGATTTCTCTGCAACTAATGAAAAACTGTTTTTT. The rearrangement joins TRBV7-8 to TRBJ1-4; D gene unclear. The germline V gene has CDR1 SGHVS and CDR2 FQNEAQ. This CDR3 is built from 21 residues. V shed 0 bases and J shed 0 bases, with 23 bases lying between them.

The chain carries TRBV27 and TRBJ2-3; 12 nucleotides line up with TRBD2. The CDR3 contains 18 residues. The V gene end was trimmed by 7 bases and the J gene end by 3 bases; junction bases not matched to a gene: 14. Germline V gene lookup returns CDR1 MNHEY and CDR2 SMNVEV (reference sequence). In DNA, the CDR3 is TGTGCCAGCAAAATAGGGCTAGCGGGGGGGCCCCAGACAGATACGCAGTATTTT. It encodes CASKIGLAGGPQTDTQYF.

The chain joins TRBV6-6 to TRBJ1-1; 7 nucleotides match TRBD1. This CDR3 is built from 14 residues. Germline V gives CDR1 MNHNY, CDR2 SVGAGI (reference sequence). With 6 bases clipped from V and 1 base from J, the junction kept 5 bases outside the gene matches. The CDR3 spells CASSPGQANTEAFF. In nucleotides, the CDR3 is TGTGCCAGCAGCCCCGGACAGGCGAACACTGAAGCTTTCTTT.

CDR3: CAISERTGDLSPLHF. The DNA of the CDR3 is TGTGCCATCAGTGAGAGGACAGGGGATCTGTCACCCCTCCACTTT. The chain employs TRBV10-3 and TRBJ1-6; 9 bases match TRBD1. Germline trimming cut 2 bases from V and 10 bases from J; bases unmatched to any gene: 6. Germline V CDR1 and CDR2: ENHRY, SYGVKD. The CDR3 covers 15 residues.

The chain employs TRBV10-1 and TRBJ2-7, with D maybe TRBD1 (5 bases). The V gene lost 0 bases and the J gene lost 6 bases, with 15 bases spanning the gap. The V gene's germline CDR1 is WNHNN and CDR2 SYGVQD (reference sequence). This CDR3 contains 15 residues. As DNA, the CDR3 is TGCGCCAGCAGTGAGTCCCAGGGAACTTATTCCGAGCAGTACTTC. It encodes CASSESQGTYSEQYF.

The chain employs TRBV10-3 and TRBJ2-7, with 7 nucleotides matching TRBD1. The CDR3 is 13 amino acids. V dropped 6 bases and J dropped 0; count of bases not matched to a gene: 2. Per germline, CDR1 ENHRY and CDR2 SYGVKD. The CDR3 bases are TGTGCCATCAGGGACAGGAACTCCTACGAGCAGTACTTC. Its protein product is CAIRDRNSYEQYF.

The CDR3 is CASSLDGGAYNEQFF. As DNA, the CDR3 is TGCGCCAGCAGCTTGGACGGGGGGGCCTACAATGAGCAGTTCTTC. The chain recombines TRBV5-1 with TRBJ2-1, with 8 nucleotides matching TRBD2. J gave up 2 bases and V 0 bases, and 1 base lay outside the gene matches. Germline V gene lookup returns CDR1 SGHRS and CDR2 YFSETQ. The CDR3 is made up of 15 amino acids.

The CDR3 nucleotides are TGTGCCAGCGGAGCTAGCGGGGCGAACTACGAGCAGTACTTC. This encodes CASGASGANYEQYF. The rearrangement joins TRBV6-6 to TRBJ2-7; 9 positions agree with TRBD2. Germline V gene lookup returns CDR1 MNHNY and CDR2 SVGAGI (reference sequence). The CDR3 loop spans 14 amino acids. V gave up 8 bases and J gave up 3 bases; unmatched junction bases: 8.

With regard to this clone: In this CDR3 the conserved last residue, phenylalanine or tryptophan, is missing, so a read error is likely. The rearrangement links TRBV5-1 to TRBJ2-7; D is perhaps TRBD1 (6 bases). The CDR3 length is 14 residues. V dropped 2 bases and J dropped 5 bases, with 14 bases sitting between them. Germline lookup yields CDR1 SGHRS and CDR2 YFSETQ. The CDR3 is CASSFRDIGNEQYL. In nucleotides, the CDR3 is TGCGCCAGCAGCTTCCGGGACATTGGGAACGAGCAGTACCTC.